This TCR beta chain was profiled in a study of T cells in localized non-small cell lung cancer. Study-level points and caveats: In adjacent lung, a median around 50 of the top 100 tumor clones were found. With higher T cell density in blood came longer overall survival. Uninvolved nearby lung showed the greatest T cell clonality, exceeding that found in tumor.

The CDR3 length is 15 residues. Germline assignment: CDR1 SNHLY and CDR2 FYNNEI. V lost 1 base to trimming and J lost 5 bases; unmatched junction nucleotides: 5. On this clone: Its antigen is as yet unknown.

Only in-frame clones appear in the TCRdb table, and some are missing; sequencing was by immunoSEQ multiplex PCR. The repertoire consists of about 79,000 clones, with about four fifths occurring once and the leading ten covering about 13%. The TCR originated in an older female donor with stage I lung adenocarcinoma. This chain links TRBV2 with TRBJ2-5; 9 bases match TRBD2. This specimen consisted of peripheral blood, obtained before any cancer treatment. As DNA, the CDR3 is TGTGCCAGCAGTGAAGGGACTAGCGCCCAGGAGACCCAGTACTTC. This encodes CASSEGTSAQETQYF.